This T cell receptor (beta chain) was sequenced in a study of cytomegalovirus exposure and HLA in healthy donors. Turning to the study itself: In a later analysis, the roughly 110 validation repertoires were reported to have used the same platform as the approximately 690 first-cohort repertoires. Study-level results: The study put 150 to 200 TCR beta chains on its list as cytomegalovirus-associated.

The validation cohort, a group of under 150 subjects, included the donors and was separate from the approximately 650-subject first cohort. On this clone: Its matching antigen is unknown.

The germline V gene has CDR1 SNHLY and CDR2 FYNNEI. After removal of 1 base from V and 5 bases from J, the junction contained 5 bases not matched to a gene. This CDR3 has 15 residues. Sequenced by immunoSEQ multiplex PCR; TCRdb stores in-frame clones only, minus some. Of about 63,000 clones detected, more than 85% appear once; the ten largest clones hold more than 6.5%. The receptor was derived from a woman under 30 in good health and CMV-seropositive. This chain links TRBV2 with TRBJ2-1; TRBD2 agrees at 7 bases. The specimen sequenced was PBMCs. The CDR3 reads CASSEVASGHNEQFF. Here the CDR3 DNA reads TGTGCCAGCAGTGAAGTGGCTAGCGGCCACAATGAGCAGTTCTTC.